The rows below give T cell receptor beta chains drawn from one sample of a study of T and B cells in COVID-19 patients. MiXCR, applied by TCRdb to the multiplex PCR reads, yields one record per CDR3 protein. Of approximately 8,000 distinct CDR3 sequences in the sample, roughly 26% were seen once. The sequenced material came from blood. These receptors originate from a human donor who had recovered from COVID-19. Both conserved end residues are part of each CDR3. The order of the fields is V gene, J gene, clone size, D gene, CDR3 length, CDR3 protein, CDR3 DNA. A D gene is named only where the DNA matches it firmly. Expanded clones are given a class, and other clones once, few, many or no size at all.

v_gene: TRBV12-3/TRBV12-4
j_gene: TRBJ1-2
abundance: many
d_gene: NA
len: 12
CDR3aa: CASTGGGYGYTF
CDR3nt: TGTGCCAGCACGGGGGGAGGCTATGGCTACACCTTC

v_gene: TRBV19
j_gene: TRBJ2-1
abundance: hyperexpanded
d_gene: NA
len: 14
CDR3aa: CASKDRSSYNEQFF
CDR3nt: TGTGCCAGTAAAGACAGGAGCTCCTACAATGAGCAGTTCTTC

v_gene: TRBV5-6
j_gene: TRBJ2-5
abundance: medium-sized
d_gene: TRBD1
len: 15
CDR3aa: CASSLLDRDGETQYF
CDR3nt: TGTGCCAGCAGCTTGCTGGACAGGGATGGAGAGACCCAGTACTTC

v_gene: TRBV6-2/TRBV6-3
j_gene: TRBJ2-7
abundance: medium-sized
d_gene: NA
len: 12
CDR3aa: CASGRSAYEQYF
CDR3nt: TGTGCCAGCGGGAGATCGGCCTACGAGCAGTACTTC

v_gene: TRBV6-4
j_gene: TRBJ2-1
abundance: NA
d_gene: TRBD2
len: 17
CDR3aa: CASSDSLAGSSYNEQFF
CDR3nt: TGTGCCAGCAGTGACTCACTAGCGGGGAGCTCCTACAATGAGCAGTTCTTC

v_gene: TRBV6-1
j_gene: TRBJ1-5
abundance: many
d_gene: NA
len: 16
CDR3aa: CASSDRTVGYLQPQHF
CDR3nt: TGTGCCAGCAGTGACCGGACAGTTGGTTATCTGCAGCCCCAGCATTTT

v_gene: TRBV6-5
j_gene: TRBJ2-3
abundance: medium-sized
d_gene: NA
len: 14
CDR3aa: CASSYAGSMNTQYF
CDR3nt: TGTGCCAGCAGTTACGCGGGCTCTATGAATACGCAGTATTTT

v_gene: TRBV19
j_gene: TRBJ1-5
abundance: medium-sized
d_gene: NA
len: 16
CDR3aa: CASSTSFDRGSQPQHF
CDR3nt: TGTGCCAGTAGTACATCATTTGACAGAGGGAGTCAGCCCCAGCATTTT

v_gene: TRBV27
j_gene: TRBJ2-2
abundance: medium-sized
d_gene: TRBD2
len: 18
CDR3aa: CASSQSWGLARNTGELFF
CDR3nt: TGTGCCAGCAGCCAATCCTGGGGACTAGCGAGAAACACCGGGGAGCTGTTTTTT

v_gene: TRBV6-6
j_gene: TRBJ1-1
abundance: many
d_gene: NA
len: 14
CDR3aa: CASSYAGAGTEAFF
CDR3nt: TGTGCCAGCAGTTACGCAGGGGCTGGAACTGAAGCTTTCTTT

v_gene: TRBV24-1
j_gene: TRBJ2-1
abundance: few
d_gene: NA
len: 11
CDR3aa: CATSVLGQQFF
CDR3nt: TGTGCCACCAGTGTGTTAGGCCAGCAGTTCTTC

v_gene: TRBV19
j_gene: TRBJ1-5
abundance: medium-sized
d_gene: TRBD1
len: 14
CDR3aa: CASFDRGSNQPQHF
CDR3nt: TGTGCCAGTTTCGACAGGGGGTCGAATCAGCCCCAGCATTTT

v_gene: TRBV27
j_gene: TRBJ1-5
abundance: many
d_gene: NA
len: 13
CDR3aa: CASTTLSNQPQHF
CDR3nt: TGTGCCAGCACCACCCTCAGCAATCAGCCCCAGCATTTT

v_gene: TRBV7-2
j_gene: TRBJ2-7
abundance: NA
d_gene: TRBD2
len: 14
CDR3aa: CASSFLAGEGEQYF
CDR3nt: TGTGCCAGCAGCTTCTTAGCGGGAGAGGGCGAGCAGTACTTC

v_gene: TRBV28
j_gene: TRBJ2-7
abundance: NA
d_gene: NA
len: 17
CDR3aa: CASRQRQGRGYSYEQYF
CDR3nt: TGTGCCAGCAGACAAAGGCAGGGAAGGGGGTACTCCTACGAGCAGTACTTC

v_gene: TRBV18
j_gene: TRBJ2-2
abundance: medium-sized
d_gene: NA
len: 17
CDR3aa: CASSPLSRQSNTGELFF
CDR3nt: TGTGCCAGCTCACCACTCAGCCGTCAATCGAACACCGGGGAGCTGTTTTTT

v_gene: TRBV7-9
j_gene: TRBJ1-4
abundance: few
d_gene: NA
len: 14
CDR3aa: CASRRGAGNEKLFF
CDR3nt: TGTGCCAGCAGGAGGGGGGCGGGTAATGAAAAACTGTTTTTT

v_gene: TRBV27
j_gene: TRBJ2-7
abundance: medium-sized
d_gene: NA
len: 13
CDR3aa: CASSQASAYEQYF
CDR3nt: TGTGCCAGCAGTCAAGCTAGCGCCTACGAGCAGTACTTC

v_gene: TRBV6-6
j_gene: TRBJ2-5
abundance: medium-sized
d_gene: NA
len: 14
CDR3aa: CASQWGTGQETQYF
CDR3nt: TGTGCCAGCCAGTGGGGAACAGGGCAAGAGACCCAGTACTTC

v_gene: TRBV12-3/TRBV12-4
j_gene: TRBJ1-2
abundance: medium-sized
d_gene: NA
len: 13
CDR3aa: CASSWTDNYGYTF
CDR3nt: TGTGCCAGCAGTTGGACGGACAACTATGGCTACACCTTC

v_gene: TRBV7-9
j_gene: TRBJ1-4
abundance: NA
d_gene: NA
len: 14
CDR3aa: CASSFSSGNEKLFF
CDR3nt: TGTGCCAGCAGCTTTAGCAGTGGTAATGAAAAACTGTTTTTT

v_gene: TRBV28
j_gene: TRBJ1-3
abundance: NA
d_gene: NA
len: 15
CDR3aa: CASRRQQSSGNTIYF
CDR3nt: TGTGCCAGCAGAAGACAGCAGAGCTCTGGAAACACCATATATTTT

v_gene: TRBV4-1
j_gene: TRBJ2-1
abundance: few
d_gene: NA
len: 13
CDR3aa: CASSNRVHDEQFF
CDR3nt: TGCGCCAGCAGCAACAGGGTTCACGATGAGCAGTTCTTC

v_gene: TRBV6-5
j_gene: TRBJ2-1
abundance: many
d_gene: TRBD2
len: 15
CDR3aa: CASSESGVDYNEQFF
CDR3nt: TGTGCCAGCAGTGAGAGCGGGGTAGACTACAATGAGCAGTTCTTC

v_gene: TRBV4-3
j_gene: TRBJ2-1
abundance: NA
d_gene: NA
len: 13
CDR3aa: CASSQGHYNEQFF
CDR3nt: TGCGCCAGCAGCCAAGGACATTACAATGAGCAGTTCTTC

v_gene: TRBV12-3/TRBV12-4
j_gene: TRBJ1-2
abundance: NA
d_gene: TRBD1
len: 13
CDR3aa: CASSADRGYGYTF
CDR3nt: TGTGCCAGCAGTGCGGACAGGGGCTATGGCTACACCTTC

v_gene: TRBV7-2
j_gene: TRBJ2-7
abundance: medium-sized
d_gene: TRBD2
len: 15
CDR3aa: CASSHRTSGRNEQYF
CDR3nt: TGTGCCAGCAGCCATCGGACTAGCGGGAGGAACGAGCAGTACTTC

v_gene: TRBV12-3/TRBV12-4
j_gene: TRBJ1-5
abundance: many
d_gene: NA
len: 14
CDR3aa: CASSLVGGPWPQHF
CDR3nt: TGTGCCAGCAGTTTAGTCGGAGGGCCTTGGCCCCAGCATTTT

v_gene: TRBV5-4
j_gene: TRBJ2-5
abundance: many
d_gene: TRBD2
len: 15
CDR3aa: CASIQSGGAPETQYF
CDR3nt: TGTGCCAGCATCCAGAGCGGGGGGGCCCCAGAGACCCAGTACTTC

v_gene: TRBV4-3
j_gene: TRBJ2-1
abundance: NA
d_gene: NA
len: 15
CDR3aa: CASSQDARVEWEQFF
CDR3nt: TGCGCCAGCAGCCAAGATGCCCGGGTTGAATGGGAGCAGTTCTTC

v_gene: TRBV10-3
j_gene: TRBJ2-2
abundance: many
d_gene: TRBD2
len: 15
CDR3aa: CAISQAGTNTGELFF
CDR3nt: TGTGCCATCAGCCAAGCGGGGACGAACACCGGGGAGCTGTTTTTT

v_gene: TRBV24-1
j_gene: TRBJ1-2
abundance: few
d_gene: NA
len: 13
CDR3aa: CATSGSTDYGYTF
CDR3nt: TGTGCCACCAGTGGCTCCACTGACTATGGCTACACCTTC

v_gene: TRBV9
j_gene: TRBJ2-2
abundance: few
d_gene: NA
len: 16
CDR3aa: CASSPRQLPNTGELFF
CDR3nt: TGTGCCAGCAGCCCTAGACAGCTTCCGAACACCGGGGAGCTGTTTTTT

v_gene: TRBV20-1
j_gene: TRBJ2-5
abundance: few
d_gene: NA
len: 15
CDR3aa: CSARDSGDPQETQYF
CDR3nt: TGCAGTGCTAGAGATTCCGGGGACCCTCAAGAGACCCAGTACTTC

v_gene: TRBV27
j_gene: TRBJ1-2
abundance: many
d_gene: NA
len: 12
CDR3aa: CASMGGAGGYTF
CDR3nt: TGTGCCAGCATGGGAGGGGCCGGTGGCTACACCTTC

v_gene: TRBV6-1
j_gene: TRBJ2-7
abundance: medium-sized
d_gene: NA
len: 16
CDR3aa: CASSESGAYPTYEQYF
CDR3nt: TGTGCCAGCAGTGAATCAGGGGCATATCCAACCTACGAGCAGTACTTC

v_gene: TRBV29-1
j_gene: TRBJ2-5
abundance: medium-sized
d_gene: NA
len: 12
CDR3aa: CSVEVPWETQYF
CDR3nt: TGCAGCGTTGAAGTGCCATGGGAGACCCAGTACTTC